The rows below give T cell receptor beta chains drawn from one sample of a study of blood T cells in healthy people across ages. TCRdb re-derived calls from the 5' RACE reads in MiXCR, one entry per CDR3 protein. The repertoire has 700,000 to 1,000,000 distinct CDR3 sequences, around 43% of them found once; the top ten carry roughly 19%. The sample comprised blood. Receptor source: a man in his 60s in good health. Both conserved end residues are part of each CDR3. Each record gives: J gene, V gene, clone size, D gene, CDR3 protein, CDR3 DNA. A D gene is named only where the DNA matches it firmly. Size is omitted from some rows. Given values are once, few, many or a class for expanded clones.

J gene: TRBJ2-5; V gene: TRBV4-1; clone size: few; D gene: -; CDR3 protein: CASSQSVRGEKGQETQYF; CDR3 DNA: TGCGCCAGCAGCCAAAGCGTCAGGGGGGAAAAGGGACAAGAGACCCAGTACTTC
J gene: TRBJ2-3; V gene: TRBV27; clone size: few; D gene: -; CDR3 protein: CASSPGTLERVDTQYF; CDR3 DNA: TGTGCCAGCAGTCCCGGGACACTCGAGCGAGTAGATACGCAGTATTTT
J gene: TRBJ2-1; V gene: TRBV6-2/TRBV6-3; clone size: -; D gene: TRBD2; CDR3 protein: CASIPGLAAYNEQFF; CDR3 DNA: TGTGCCAGCATCCCCGGACTAGCGGCTTACAATGAGCAGTTCTTC
J gene: TRBJ2-7; V gene: TRBV28; clone size: -; D gene: -; CDR3 protein: CASSQAGTNTYEQYF; CDR3 DNA: TGTGCCAGCAGCCAAGCCGGGACAAATACCTACGAGCAGTACTTC
J gene: TRBJ1-1; V gene: TRBV7-9; clone size: few; D gene: TRBD1; CDR3 protein: CASSLGDRGPPNTEAFF; CDR3 DNA: TGTGCCAGCAGCTTAGGAGACAGGGGGCCACCGAACACTGAAGCTTTCTTT
J gene: TRBJ2-7; V gene: TRBV4-1; clone size: few; D gene: -; CDR3 protein: CASSRAESYEQYF; CDR3 DNA: TGCGCCAGCAGCCGCGCAGAATCCTACGAGCAGTACTTC
J gene: TRBJ2-1; V gene: TRBV7-9; clone size: few; D gene: -; CDR3 protein: CASDITDNNEQFF; CDR3 DNA: TGTGCCAGCGACATTACAGACAACAATGAGCAGTTCTTC
J gene: TRBJ1-2; V gene: TRBV7-6; clone size: -; D gene: -; CDR3 protein: CASSLTGAEYRRSGYGYTF; CDR3 DNA: TGTGCCAGCAGTCTAACCGGGGCGGAATATCGTCGATCCGGGTATGGCTACACCTTC
J gene: TRBJ1-5; V gene: TRBV18; clone size: -; D gene: -; CDR3 protein: CASSPTPVQGNQPQHF; CDR3 DNA: TGTGCCAGCTCGCCGACGCCGGTCCAGGGCAATCAGCCCCAGCATTTT
J gene: TRBJ2-3; V gene: TRBV10-3; clone size: -; D gene: TRBD2; CDR3 protein: CAISEAGVDGDTQYF; CDR3 DNA: TGTGCCATCAGTGAAGCGGGGGTTGATGGAGATACGCAGTATTTT
J gene: TRBJ2-7; V gene: TRBV4-3; clone size: -; D gene: -; CDR3 protein: CASSETGQSSYEQYF; CDR3 DNA: TGCGCCAGCAGCGAAACAGGTCAAAGCTCCTACGAGCAGTACTTC
J gene: TRBJ2-3; V gene: TRBV18; clone size: -; D gene: -; CDR3 protein: CVSSSMNTDTQYF; CDR3 DNA: TGTGTCAGCTCGTCCATGAATACAGATACGCAGTATTTT
J gene: TRBJ2-3; V gene: TRBV15; clone size: many; D gene: -; CDR3 protein: CATSRDYGVTDTQYF; CDR3 DNA: TGTGCCACCAGCAGGGATTACGGGGTCACAGATACGCAGTATTTT
J gene: TRBJ2-1; V gene: TRBV9; clone size: -; D gene: TRBD2; CDR3 protein: CASSSPGGGEQFF; CDR3 DNA: TGTGCCAGCAGCAGCCCCGGGGGGGGTGAGCAGTTCTTC
J gene: TRBJ2-1; V gene: TRBV29-1; clone size: -; D gene: TRBD2; CDR3 protein: CSVDHLTSGPYNEQFF; CDR3 DNA: TGCAGCGTTGACCACCTGACTAGCGGTCCCTACAATGAGCAGTTCTTC
J gene: TRBJ2-5; V gene: TRBV20-1; clone size: -; D gene: -; CDR3 protein: CSAPKNQETQYF; CDR3 DNA: TGCAGTGCTCCTAAAAACCAAGAGACCCAGTACTTC
J gene: TRBJ2-6; V gene: TRBV15; clone size: -; D gene: TRBD1; CDR3 protein: CATSRLFRDRADSGANALTF; CDR3 DNA: TGTGCCACCAGCAGATTATTCCGGGACAGAGCCGACTCTGGGGCCAACGCCCTGACTTTC
J gene: TRBJ1-6; V gene: TRBV5-6; clone size: -; D gene: -; CDR3 protein: CASSAHGARNSPLHF; CDR3 DNA: TGTGCCAGCAGCGCACACGGGGCGCGTAATTCACCCCTCCACTTT
J gene: TRBJ1-2; V gene: TRBV29-1; clone size: many; D gene: TRBD1; CDR3 protein: CSGGDRVYGYTF; CDR3 DNA: TGCAGCGGGGGTGACAGGGTTTATGGCTACACCTTC
J gene: TRBJ2-3; V gene: TRBV3-1; clone size: -; D gene: -; CDR3 protein: CASSQGWNRGTDTQYF; CDR3 DNA: TGTGCCAGCAGCCAAGGGTGGAACCGGGGCACAGATACGCAGTATTTT
J gene: TRBJ2-7; V gene: TRBV7-9; clone size: few; D gene: TRBD1; CDR3 protein: CASSLKGTGTYEQYF; CDR3 DNA: TGTGCCAGCAGCTTAAAGGGGACAGGGACCTACGAGCAGTACTTC
J gene: TRBJ2-1; V gene: TRBV25-1; clone size: -; D gene: -; CDR3 protein: CASSERGAGRETQFF; CDR3 DNA: TGTGCCAGCAGTGAACGGGGGGCAGGGCGGGAGACCCAGTTCTTC
J gene: TRBJ2-7; V gene: TRBV2; clone size: few; D gene: -; CDR3 protein: CASRLPGGTYEQYF; CDR3 DNA: TGTGCCAGCAGACTCCCCGGGGGAACCTACGAGCAGTACTTC
J gene: TRBJ2-5; V gene: TRBV5-1; clone size: many; D gene: TRBD2; CDR3 protein: CASSLASSGGALQETQYF; CDR3 DNA: TGTGCCAGCAGCTTAGCATCCAGCGGGGGGGCTTTACAAGAGACCCAGTACTTC
J gene: TRBJ1-6; V gene: TRBV4-3; clone size: few; D gene: TRBD1; CDR3 protein: CASSQEDREHSPLHF; CDR3 DNA: TGCGCCAGCAGCCAAGAGGACAGGGAGCATTCACCCCTCCACTTT
J gene: TRBJ1-2; V gene: TRBV25-1; clone size: -; D gene: -; CDR3 protein: CASSDQGYGGYTF; CDR3 DNA: TGTGCCAGCAGTGATCAAGGGTACGGTGGCTACACCTTC
J gene: TRBJ2-3; V gene: TRBV4-3; clone size: few; D gene: -; CDR3 protein: CASSQVSRGITDTQYF; CDR3 DNA: TGCGCCAGCAGCCAAGTGAGTCGGGGTATCACAGATACGCAGTATTTT
J gene: TRBJ1-2; V gene: TRBV6-2/TRBV6-3; clone size: few; D gene: TRBD1; CDR3 protein: CASRPPGTGDYGYTF; CDR3 DNA: TGTGCCAGCAGGCCTCCCGGGACAGGGGACTATGGCTACACCTTC
J gene: TRBJ2-7; V gene: TRBV9; clone size: few; D gene: TRBD2; CDR3 protein: CASSVGSGGYEQYF; CDR3 DNA: TGTGCCAGCAGCGTAGGTAGCGGGGGTTACGAGCAGTACTTC
J gene: TRBJ2-1; V gene: TRBV7-2; clone size: -; D gene: TRBD1; CDR3 protein: CASSLSRPGQIYNEQFF; CDR3 DNA: TGTGCCAGCAGCTTATCCAGACCGGGACAGATTTACAATGAGCAGTTCTTC
J gene: TRBJ2-6; V gene: TRBV2; clone size: -; D gene: -; CDR3 protein: CASSELWTSGANVPTF; CDR3 DNA: TGTGCCAGCAGTGAACTGTGGACCTCTGGGGCCAACGTCCCGACTTTC
J gene: TRBJ2-6; V gene: TRBV25-1; clone size: few; D gene: -; CDR3 protein: CASSETAGSSGANVLTF; CDR3 DNA: TGTGCCAGCAGTGAAACTGCAGGGAGCTCTGGGGCCAACGTCCTGACTTTC
J gene: TRBJ2-6; V gene: TRBV7-2; clone size: -; D gene: TRBD1; CDR3 protein: CASSLGFRDRVSSGANVLTF; CDR3 DNA: TGTGCCAGCAGCTTAGGTTTCCGGGACAGGGTCTCCTCTGGGGCCAACGTCCTGACTTTC
J gene: TRBJ1-2; V gene: TRBV25-1; clone size: few; D gene: TRBD1; CDR3 protein: CASRQQGADGYTF; CDR3 DNA: TGTGCCAGCAGGCAACAGGGGGCGGATGGCTACACCTTC
J gene: TRBJ2-4; V gene: TRBV20-1; clone size: few; D gene: TRBD1; CDR3 protein: CSAREGQGSMDIQYF; CDR3 DNA: TGCAGTGCTAGAGAAGGACAGGGTTCGATGGACATTCAGTACTTC
J gene: TRBJ2-3; V gene: TRBV15; clone size: -; D gene: -; CDR3 protein: CATSRPGTPGDTQYF; CDR3 DNA: TGTGCCACCAGCAGACCCGGGACACCGGGAGATACGCAGTATTTT
J gene: TRBJ2-7; V gene: TRBV6-2/TRBV6-3; clone size: -; D gene: -; CDR3 protein: CASSRGLGPYKQYF; CDR3 DNA: TGTGCCAGCAGCAGGGGTTTGGGACCCTACAAGCAGTACTTC
J gene: TRBJ2-7; V gene: TRBV5-1; clone size: many; D gene: -; CDR3 protein: CASSFNGGNQYF; CDR3 DNA: TGCGCCAGCAGCTTCAACGGGGGTAACCAGTACTTC
J gene: TRBJ1-6; V gene: TRBV7-8; clone size: few; D gene: TRBD1; CDR3 protein: CASSLPGGGGRKPPLHF; CDR3 DNA: TGTGCCAGCAGCTTACCGGGTGGAGGGGGCAGGAAGCCACCCCTCCACTTT
J gene: TRBJ2-5; V gene: TRBV5-5; clone size: -; D gene: -; CDR3 protein: CASSLVRAETRYF; CDR3 DNA: TGTGCCAGCAGCTTGGTAAGGGCAGAGACCCGGTACTTC
J gene: TRBJ2-5; V gene: TRBV6-2/TRBV6-3; clone size: -; D gene: -; CDR3 protein: CASSYSTNQETQYF; CDR3 DNA: TGTGCCAGCAGTTATTCAACTAATCAAGAGACCCAGTACTTC
J gene: TRBJ1-2; V gene: TRBV29-1; clone size: -; D gene: -; CDR3 protein: CSVGLVWATGYTF; CDR3 DNA: TGCAGCGTTGGTTTGGTCTGGGCAACCGGCTACACCTTC
J gene: TRBJ2-5; V gene: TRBV28; clone size: few; D gene: TRBD1; CDR3 protein: CASGLGYRGKGTQYF; CDR3 DNA: TGTGCCAGCGGTCTTGGTTACAGGGGAAAAGGGACCCAGTACTTC
J gene: TRBJ2-2; V gene: TRBV5-1; clone size: -; D gene: -; CDR3 protein: CASSLAGKSTGELFF; CDR3 DNA: TGCGCCAGCAGCTTGGCAGGGAAATCCACCGGGGAGCTGTTTTTT
J gene: TRBJ2-3; V gene: TRBV15; clone size: once; D gene: -; CDR3 protein: CATSKGQSTDTQYF; CDR3 DNA: TGTGCCACCAGCAAAGGACAGTCCACAGATACGCAGTATTTT
J gene: TRBJ2-1; V gene: TRBV7-3; clone size: -; D gene: -; CDR3 protein: CASSLTSGTATNEQFF; CDR3 DNA: TGTGCCAGCAGCTTAACTTCCGGGACTGCAACCAATGAGCAGTTCTTC
J gene: TRBJ2-1; V gene: TRBV4-3; clone size: few; D gene: TRBD2; CDR3 protein: CASSQVIFKRGHYNEQFF; CDR3 DNA: TGCGCCAGCAGCCAAGTCATATTCAAGCGGGGGCACTACAATGAGCAGTTCTTC
J gene: TRBJ2-4; V gene: TRBV28; clone size: -; D gene: TRBD2; CDR3 protein: CASSKGGTEGKNIQYF; CDR3 DNA: TGTGCCAGCAGTAAGGGAGGGACGGAGGGCAAAAACATTCAGTACTTC
J gene: TRBJ2-1; V gene: TRBV20-1; clone size: -; D gene: TRBD2; CDR3 protein: CSARATTSPGGIEQFF; CDR3 DNA: TGCAGTGCTAGAGCTACGACTAGCCCGGGAGGGATTGAGCAGTTCTTC
J gene: TRBJ1-1; V gene: TRBV20-1; clone size: -; D gene: -; CDR3 protein: CSARGASGNTEAFF; CDR3 DNA: TGCAGTGCTAGAGGGGCCTCCGGGAACACTGAAGCTTTCTTT
J gene: TRBJ2-7; V gene: TRBV20-1; clone size: few; D gene: -; CDR3 protein: CSARVPSAQYF; CDR3 DNA: TGCAGTGCTAGAGTCCCCTCAGCCCAGTACTTC
J gene: TRBJ1-2; V gene: TRBV20-1; clone size: -; D gene: -; CDR3 protein: CSAYKRQNSIDYGYTF; CDR3 DNA: TGCAGTGCCTATAAGCGACAGAACTCGATAGACTATGGCTACACCTTC
J gene: TRBJ1-6; V gene: TRBV12-3/TRBV12-4; clone size: many; D gene: -; CDR3 protein: CASRNSPLHF; CDR3 DNA: TGTGCCAGCAGGAATTCACCCCTCCACTTT
J gene: TRBJ2-1; V gene: TRBV2; clone size: -; D gene: TRBD2; CDR3 protein: CASSGTSGVSYNEQFF; CDR3 DNA: TGTGCCAGCAGTGGAACTAGCGGGGTCTCCTACAATGAGCAGTTCTTC
J gene: TRBJ1-5; V gene: TRBV21-1; clone size: many; D gene: -; CDR3 protein: CASSNGGHSSQHF; CDR3 DNA: TGTGCCAGCAGCAATGGGGGCCACTCGAGCCAGCATTTT
J gene: TRBJ2-1; V gene: TRBV9; clone size: few; D gene: -; CDR3 protein: CASSVGGPAYNEQFF; CDR3 DNA: TGTGCCAGCAGCGTGGGGGGGCCGGCCTACAATGAGCAGTTCTTC
J gene: TRBJ2-2; V gene: TRBV6-2/TRBV6-3; clone size: -; D gene: -; CDR3 protein: CASSQGRNTGELFF; CDR3 DNA: TGTGCCAGCAGCCAAGGGCGGAACACCGGGGAGCTGTTTTTT
J gene: TRBJ2-2; V gene: TRBV5-1; clone size: -; D gene: -; CDR3 protein: CASSPGGTANTGELFF; CDR3 DNA: TGCGCCAGCAGCCCGGGCGGCACAGCGAACACCGGGGAGCTGTTTTTT
J gene: TRBJ1-2; V gene: TRBV5-4; clone size: -; D gene: TRBD1; CDR3 protein: CASGRTGTNYGYTF; CDR3 DNA: TGTGCCAGCGGACGGACAGGGACTAACTATGGCTACACCTTC
J gene: TRBJ1-3; V gene: TRBV5-1; clone size: -; D gene: -; CDR3 protein: CASSLAGDLSGNTIYF; CDR3 DNA: TGCGCCAGCAGCTTGGCCGGGGACCTCTCTGGAAACACCATATATTTT